This record concerns one T cell receptor beta chain sequence. It lacks a known antigen. The input lacks base qualities; no much larger clone sits a single base away. Other DNA sequences in this specimen translate into the identical CDR3. The entire amount of isolated RNA was reverse transcribed using the High Capacity cDNA Reverse Transcription Kit, so the sequenced TCRB transcripts were expressed ones. Deep immunoSEQ sequencing was performed on naive, central memory and regulatory T cell samples, with an average of around 3.4 million total reads per sample. Sorted cells were lysed in RLT buffer and RNA was extracted with DNase-treated RNeasy Micro or Mini kits, depending on cell number. Each cell subset was processed on its own to prevent cross-contamination, while patient and healthy donor samples were processed together. The immunoSEQ multiplex PCR was used to amplify TCRB sequences from cDNA, yielding 87-bp fragments that span the CDR3 region. Sequencing of the amplicons was performed on the Illumina HiSeq platform. As for the original processing: PCR bias was corrected computationally using synthetic template baselines, and reads within Hamming distance 2 were collapsed, with unmergeable singletons discarded. Reads were aligned against IMGT so that V, D and J genes, CDR3 length and insertions or deletions at six rearrangement sites could be assigned. Clonotype counts were normalized to sorted cell number within each subset before computing true diversity and Gini coefficients with the tcR R package. The overlap coefficient, calculated on TCRB nucleotide sequences, was used to measure repertoire sharing. Out-of-frame TCRB sequences from naive cells were analyzed as a proxy for the pre-selection repertoire. As stored in TCRdb, this immuneACCESS dataset retains in-frame rearrangements with V and J assigned. A fraction of the clones does not appear; measured against another copy, unresolved V genes explain less than half of the discrepancy, and the remainder lacks a known reason. That table is the source of V, J and clone size, and D and trimming were worked out from the DNA. The sample data list about 620,000 clones, and around 15% of these were observed just once. Together, the top ten hold 0.09% to 0.095% of the sample.

The CDR3 covers 14 residues, taking in both the cysteine and the phenylalanine. CDR3 DNA is the only sequence kept; it has 42 bases, read in frame from the first base. At the junction V is shortened by 0 bases and J by 0 bases, with 6 bases in between. CDR1 and CDR2, per the germline V gene, are SGDLS and YYNGEE. Each donor gave one peripheral blood draw, roughly 110 mL on average, collected into heparinised tubes. A BD FACSAria II was used to sort naive, central memory, regulatory and stem cell-like memory CD4+ T cells with a panel that included CD45RO, CCR7, CD25, CD127, CD95 and CD27. Every sorted population had a purity above 95%. PBMCs were isolated right away by Lymphoprep density gradient centrifugation and were stained directly, without culture. To minimize batch effects, samples were stained and sorted in pairs, one healthy donor with one patient per experiment. The sample originates from a study of beta chain features in type 1 diabetes (dated by TCRdb to between 2018 and 2020). A note on the overall study: Mean age, gender distribution, total cell number and subset yield were not different between patients and healthy donors. The study compared the TCRB repertoires of sorted circulating CD4+ T cell subsets in recently diagnosed type 1 diabetes patients with those in matched healthy donors. Naive and central memory subsets were obtained from all 28 donors, but regulatory and stem cell-like memory subsets were isolated from only 8 patients and about 8 healthy donors. A total of 85 million to 140 million sorted cells were examined across all samples, and a strong correlation was observed between cell number per subset and RNA yield. Results and caveats for the whole study, not just this receptor: Shorter templates might be favored by PCR, yet because patient and control samples were amplified and corrected together, any such skew would affect both groups equally. Because cDNA was sequenced instead of genomic DNA, highly expressing activated cells could be over-represented, though the groups showed no difference in activation or CD3 levels. Naive, central memory and regulatory TCRB repertoires appeared to be more similar among patients than among healthy donors. Because small numbers of individuals were included in the HLA sub-analyses, any influence of HLA type on TCRB rearrangement was left unresolved. In all four CD4+ subsets, TCRB CDR3 length was moderately but significantly shorter in type 1 diabetes patients. At VDJ recombination sites, type 1 diabetes patients had fewer insertions and more deleted nucleotides, which implies abnormalities in thymic rearrangement.

The sequence came from a man aged 18 to 30 in good health. The V and J segments used are TRBV9 and TRBJ2-5, with the D gene too uncertain to name. Sequencing input: naive CD4+ T cells from blood. The sample's cell subset or site label is to be understood as: true naive CD4+ T cells. The DNA is as follows: TGTGCCAGCAGCGTAGGCAGCTACCAAGAGACCCAGTACTTC. This translates into CASSVGSYQETQYF.